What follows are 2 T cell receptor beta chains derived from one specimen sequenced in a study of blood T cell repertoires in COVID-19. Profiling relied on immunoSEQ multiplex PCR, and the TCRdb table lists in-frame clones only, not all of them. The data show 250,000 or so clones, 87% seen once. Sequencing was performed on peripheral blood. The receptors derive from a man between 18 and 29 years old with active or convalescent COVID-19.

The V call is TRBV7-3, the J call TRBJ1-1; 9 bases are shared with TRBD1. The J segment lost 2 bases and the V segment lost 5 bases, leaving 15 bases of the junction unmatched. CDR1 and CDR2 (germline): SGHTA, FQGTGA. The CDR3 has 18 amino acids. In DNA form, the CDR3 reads TGTGCCAGCAGCCTATCTTCTCTCGGGACAGGGTCCAACACTGAAGCTTTCTTT. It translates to CASSLSSLGTGSNTEAFF.

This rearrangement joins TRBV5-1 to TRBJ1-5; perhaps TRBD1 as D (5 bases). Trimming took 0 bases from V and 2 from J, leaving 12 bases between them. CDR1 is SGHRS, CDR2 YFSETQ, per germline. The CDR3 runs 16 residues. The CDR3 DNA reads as TGCGCCAGCAGCTTGGCCTGGAAAGGGGGCAATCAGCCCCAGCATTTT. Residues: CASSLAWKGGNQPQHF.